Shown below are 31 T cell receptor beta chains from a single sample sequenced in a study of T cells in Graves' hyperthyroidism and ophthalmopathy. Amplification yielded TCR beta CDR3 regions, with RNA transcripts as the source. First-round RT-PCR of the TCR CDR3 relied on the HTBI primer set. TCRdb passed the multiplex PCR reads through MiXCR, listing each CDR3 protein once. The table has roughly 560,000 distinct CDR3 sequences, roughly 14% seen once. Sequencing was carried out using blood. Receptors originate from a woman aged 35 to 49 with Graves' ophthalmopathy.

This clonotype turned up a few times. The chain couples TRBV4-1 to TRBJ1-2; 9 bases match TRBD1. Germline loops: CDR1 MGHRA, CDR2 YSYEKL. This CDR3 has 17 amino acids. Trimming cost V 6 bases and J 8 bases; bases outside gene matches: 19. The CDR3 region has the DNA TGCGCCAGCAGACTACAACCCGGGACAGGGAATTCGGCGGGCTACACCTTC. Its protein is CASRLQPGTGNSAGYTF.

The chain joins TRBV6-1 to TRBJ2-7; 7 bases match TRBD1. The CDR3 totals 15 residues. V lost 5 bases and J lost 2; bases outside the gene matches: 9. Per the germline V gene, CDR1 is MNHNS and CDR2 is SASEGT. The CDR3, as DNA: TGTGCCAGCAGTCCCACGGACAGGACGGCCTACGAGCAGTACTTC. Protein sequence: CASSPTDRTAYEQYF.

This clonotype was counted ten times or more. This chain connects TRBV7-2 to TRBJ1-3; no reliable D call. The CDR3 extends over 13 amino acids. The germline gives CDR1 SGHTA, CDR2 FQGNSA. Trimming pared 2 bases from V and 2 bases from J, leaving 4 bases between. CDR3 residues: CASSLSTGNTIYF. The CDR3 nucleotides read TGTGCCAGCAGCTTAAGTACTGGAAACACCATATATTTT.

A note on this clonotype: This could be a read error, since a much larger clone is one nucleotide away. The V call is TRBV7-9, the J call TRBJ2-5; 8 nucleotides match TRBD1. The germline V gene encodes CDR1 SEHNR and CDR2 FQNEAQ (reference sequence). The CDR3 runs to 13 residues. Germline trimming cut 8 bases from V and 4 bases from J; bases unmatched to any gene: 6. The CDR3 nucleotides are TGTGCCAGCGGCCGGGACAGGACAGAGACCCAGTACTTC. This translates into CASGRDRTETQYF.

Only a few counts were recorded for this clonotype. The chain is built from TRBV7-2 and TRBJ2-5; 9 bases align to TRBD2. CDR1 and CDR2 from the germline V gene are SGHTA and FQGNSA. The CDR3 runs 11 residues. V gave up 11 bases and J gave up 7 bases; unmatched junction bases: 5. Here the CDR3 reads CACGRGGTQYF. CDR3 nucleotide sequence: TGTGCCTGCGGGAGGGGGGGGACCCAGTACTTC.

This clonotype was picked up many times. The chain employs TRBV27 and TRBJ1-1, with 8 bases that match TRBD1. Trimming at V came to 3 bases and at J to 3 bases, leaving 6 bases not matched to a gene. The CDR3 is 15 amino acids. Germline values: CDR1 MNHEY, CDR2 SMNVEV (reference sequence). CDR3 protein: CASSFYRGSDTEAFF. CDR3 DNA sequence: TGTGCCAGCAGTTTTTACAGGGGGTCGGACACTGAAGCTTTCTTT.

This clonotype was counted many times. The genes are TRBV11-2 and TRBJ1-1; no reliable D call. The CDR3 extends over 13 amino acids. The germline V gene has CDR1 SGHAT and CDR2 FQNNGV. V was pared by 4 bases and J by 2 bases, with 8 bases between. The CDR3 coding sequence is TGTGCCAGCAGCTCGAGCCCCAACACTGAAGCTTTCTTT. Translated: CASSSSPNTEAFF.

The chain uses TRBV5-1 and TRBJ2-4, with D possibly being TRBD1 (6 bases). CDR1 SGHRS and CDR2 YFSETQ come from the germline V gene. V was shortened by 0 bases and J by 8 bases, with 9 bases between the two germline ends. The CDR3 has 13 amino acids. The chain's CDR3 is CASSLAGADIQYF. The DNA for the CDR3 is TGCGCCAGCAGCTTGGCAGGGGCAGACATTCAGTACTTC.

This clonotype was picked up many times. The chain carries TRBV20-1 and TRBJ2-5, with a tentative D call TRBD1 (5 bases). Trimming shortened V by 6 bases and J by 4 bases, and 15 bases separated the two germline ends. This CDR3 has 13 amino acids. The germline gives CDR1 DFQATT, CDR2 SNEGSKA (reference sequence). The CDR3 DNA follows: TGCAGTGCCCGAGACGCAGGGTTAGAGACCCAGTACTTC. Its protein product is CSARDAGLETQYF.

This clonotype was counted only a few times. This rearrangement joins TRBV28 to TRBJ2-3; 14 bases align to TRBD2. The CDR3 sequence is 15 residues long. The germline V gene encodes CDR1 MDHEN and CDR2 SYDVKM. Unmatched junction bases numbered 6, after V lost 5 bases and J lost 8 bases. CDR3 sequence reads: CASSRLAGGAGTQYF. CDR3 sequence (DNA): TGTGCCAGCAGTCGACTAGCGGGAGGGGCGGGTACGCAGTATTTT.

In this sample, this clonotype turned up many times. The chain links TRBV20-1 to TRBJ1-5; TRBD1 matches at 7 bases. Trimming took 0 bases from V and 7 from J; bases not matched to a gene: 15. From germline, CDR1 is DFQATT and CDR2 SNEGSKA (reference sequence). The CDR3 is made up of 17 amino acids. DNA of the CDR3: TGCAGTGCTAGAGATCATTCTGACAGGGCCCTAGGGCAGCCCCAGCATTTT. Translating it yields CSARDHSDRALGQPQHF.

This clonotype appeared many times. J is TRBJ1-1 and V is TRBV28, with D unresolved. The V end was cut by 10 bases, the J end by 4 bases, with 13 bases between. Germline V CDR1 and CDR2: MDHEN, SYDVKM. The CDR3 length is 12 residues. The chain's CDR3 is CATVREATEAFF. The CDR3, as DNA: TGTGCCACCGTTAGGGAGGCCACTGAAGCTTTCTTT.

This clonotype was observed at least ten times. The chain uses TRBV27 and TRBJ2-7; TRBD2 matches at 10 bases. This CDR3 is built from 15 residues. J was trimmed by 4 bases and V by 6 bases; bases with no gene match: 9. Germline V gene data show CDR1 as MNHEY and CDR2 as SMNVEV (reference sequence). CDR3 sequence: CASRTQREGPYEQYF. The DNA of the CDR3 is TGTGCCAGCAGGACTCAGCGGGAGGGCCCGTACGAGCAGTACTTC.

This clonotype was detected many times. CDR3 nucleotide sequence: TGTGCCAGCAGCTTCCTAGGGCTAGCGGGAGTTGTCGCCGGGGAGCTGTTTTTT. Residues: CASSFLGLAGVVAGELFF. The chain joins TRBV11-2 to TRBJ2-2; 10 positions agree with TRBD2. Germline values: CDR1 SGHAT, CDR2 FQNNGV. After removal of 3 bases from V and 6 bases from J, the junction contained 13 bases not matched to a gene. There are 18 residues in the CDR3.

This clonotype was seen only a few times. The chain uses TRBV12-5 and TRBJ1-2, with 9 nucleotides matching TRBD1. From germline, CDR1 is LGHNT and CDR2 FRNRAP. The CDR3 runs 19 residues. Losses at the gene ends were 5 bases for V and 3 bases for J; bases not matched to a gene: 19. In DNA form, the CDR3 reads TGTGCTAGTGGTGGATGGGGTGGGGACAGGGCGATTATTGACTATGGCTACACCTTC. This gives the protein CASGGWGGDRAIIDYGYTF.

In its sample, this clonotype was seen many times. The rearrangement joins TRBV28 to TRBJ2-7; D remains unclear. The CDR3 covers 12 residues. Germline V CDR1 and CDR2: MDHEN, SYDVKM. V was pared by 6 bases and J by 2 bases, with 8 bases between. The CDR3 coding sequence is TGTGCCAGCAGACAGAAAGCCTACGAGCAGTACTTC. Protein: CASRQKAYEQYF. The variable domain in full, with the rest retrieved from reference TRBV28 and TRBJ2-7, is DVKVTQSSRYLVKRTGEKVFLECVQDMDHENMFWYRQDPGLGLRLIYFSYDVKMKEKGDIPEGYSVSREKKERFSLILESASTNQTSMYLCASRQKAYEQYFGPGTRLTVT.

The chain employs TRBV20-1 and TRBJ2-2, with 9 bases lining up with TRBD2. Losses at the gene ends were 2 bases for V and 6 bases for J; bases not matched to a gene: 4. Germline V CDR1 and CDR2: DFQATT, SNEGSKA (reference sequence). The CDR3 extends over 14 amino acids. CDR3 loop: CSARIAGVPGELFF. The CDR3 DNA reads TGCAGTGCTAGAATAGCGGGAGTCCCCGGGGAGCTGTTTTTT.

The gene calls are TRBV6-1 and TRBJ2-3, with 7 bases identical to TRBD2. Germline V gives CDR1 MNHNS, CDR2 SASEGT. V gave up 8 bases and J gave up 2 bases; unmatched junction bases: 7. The CDR3 totals 14 residues. CDR3 DNA sequence: TGTGCCAGCTCCCCGCTAGCGGCCACAGATACGCAGTATTTT. Its protein product is CASSPLAATDTQYF.

This clonotype was detected many times. The gene calls are TRBV20-1 and TRBJ2-7, with TRBD1 identical over 8 bases. The germline CDR1 and CDR2 sequences are DFQATT and SNEGSKA (reference sequence). The CDR3 is 13 amino acids. Losses at the gene ends were 5 bases for V and 1 base for J; bases not matched to a gene: 4. CDR3 in amino acids: CSAPRDRSYEQYF. The DNA of the CDR3 is TGCAGTGCTCCCCGGGACAGGTCCTACGAGCAGTACTTC.

Many counts were recorded for this clonotype. This rearrangement joins TRBV7-6 to TRBJ2-3, with TRBD2 identical over 9 bases. CDR1 and CDR2 (germline): SGHVS, FNYEAQ. V shed 5 bases and J 8 bases; nucleotides not matched to a gene: 11. The CDR3 sequence is 15 residues long. The CDR3 here is CASSLLSGSQGTQYF. The CDR3 region has the DNA TGTGCCAGCAGCCTGCTTAGCGGGAGCCAGGGTACGCAGTATTTT.

This clonotype was counted at least ten times. The chain couples TRBV12-3 or TRBV12-4 to TRBJ2-7; the D gene is possibly TRBD2 (6 bases). V was trimmed by 4 bases and J by 6 bases, leaving 10 bases between them. The CDR3 loop spans 12 amino acids. Here the CDR3 DNA reads TGTGCCAGCAGTTCCGGGAGCGGCGAGCAGTACTTC. Its translation: CASSSGSGEQYF.

This clonotype was found a few times. The CDR3 DNA is TGCGCCAGCAGCTTGGCGGGGGCGCCTGGAAACACCATATATTTT. Translated, it gives CASSLAGAPGNTIYF. This rearrangement joins TRBV5-1 to TRBJ1-3, with D perhaps matching TRBD1 (6 bases). V was shortened by 0 bases and J by 2 bases, with 9 bases between the two germline ends. Germline CDR1 is SGHRS and CDR2 is YFSETQ. The CDR3 sequence is 15 residues long.

At least ten counts were recorded for this clonotype. V gene TRBV12-3 or TRBV12-4 combines with J gene TRBJ2-2; 10 positions match TRBD2. Trimming cost V 5 bases and J 2 bases; bases outside gene matches: 5. The CDR3 contains 16 residues. This chain's CDR3 is CASSTLAGDNTGELFF. DNA of the CDR3: TGTGCCAGCAGTACTCTAGCGGGAGATAACACCGGGGAGCTGTTTTTT.

The chain combines TRBV18 with TRBJ1-2; the D gene is possibly TRBD1 (5 bases). The germline V gene has CDR1 KGHSH and CDR2 LQKENI. The CDR3 contains 14 residues. V shed 2 bases and J shed 4 bases, with 11 bases lying between them. The chain's CDR3 is CASSPSEGPYGYTF. The CDR3 coding sequence is TGTGCCAGCTCACCATCTGAGGGACCCTATGGCTACACCTTC.

This clonotype has a count of ten or more. J is TRBJ1-1 and V is TRBV7-3; 8 bases align to TRBD1. The CDR3 spans 13 residues. Germline trimming cut 5 bases from V and 12 bases from J; bases unmatched to any gene: 11. Germline assignment: CDR1 SGHTA and CDR2 FQGTGA. CDR3 in amino acids: CASSPEAGGMSFF. CDR3 DNA: TGTGCCAGCAGCCCCGAAGCAGGGGGCATGTCTTTCTTT.

Ten or more counts support this clonotype. The V gene is TRBV2, the J gene TRBJ1-5; 7 positions agree with TRBD1. This CDR3 region has 13 residues. V shed 8 bases and J 6 bases; nucleotides not matched to a gene: 7. Germline V gives CDR1 SNHLY, CDR2 FYNNEI. CDR3 DNA sequence: TGTGCCAGCGACAGGGTCTCCAGTCAGCCCCAGCATTTT. This encodes CASDRVSSQPQHF.

This clonotype has at least ten counts. The J gene is TRBJ2-5, the V gene TRBV29-1; a possible D gene is TRBD2 (5 bases). Per the germline V gene, CDR1 is SQVTM and CDR2 is ANQGSEA. The CDR3 has 12 amino acids. V lost 8 bases and J 3 bases, leaving 13 bases between the germline ends. CDR3 sequence reads: CSIGSFEETQYF. The CDR3 DNA sequence: TGCAGCATTGGGAGTTTTGAAGAGACCCAGTACTTC.

Notes on this clonotype: One base away lies a much larger clone, so this may be a sequencing read error. The chain combines TRBV28 with TRBJ1-5; maybe TRBD1 (5 bases). This CDR3 contains 15 residues. Between the trimmed V and J ends, which lost 6 bases and 1 base, there was a span of 13 bases. The germline V gene encodes CDR1 MDHEN and CDR2 SYDVKM. The CDR3 DNA sequence: TGTGCCAGCAGGGAAAAACGGGGGAGCAATCAGCCCCAGCATTTT. Amino acid sequence: CASREKRGSNQPQHF.

The table lists this clonotype with many counts. V gene TRBV11-1 combines with J gene TRBJ1-1; tentative D call: TRBD1 (5 bases). Germline loops: CDR1 SGHAT, CDR2 FQDESV (reference sequence). V was shortened by 6 bases and J by 0 bases, with 26 bases between the two germline ends. This CDR3 region has 19 residues. CDR3 amino acids: CASRKEDRGQGSMNTEAFF. As DNA, the CDR3 is TGTGCCAGCAGAAAGGAAGACCGGGGCCAGGGCTCCATGAACACTGAAGCTTTCTTT.

A few counts support this clonotype. V is TRBV6-5 and J is TRBJ2-5; 10 nucleotides match TRBD1. Looked up from germline, CDR1 is MNHEY and CDR2 is SVGAGI. The CDR3 is made up of 15 amino acids. The V and J ends lost 0 bases and 5 bases, in that order; junction bases with no gene match: 3. The CDR3: CASSYSGGQGETQYF. CDR3 coding DNA: TGTGCCAGCAGTTACTCGGGGGGACAGGGGGAGACCCAGTACTTC.

This clonotype has at least ten counts. The chain couples TRBV6-2 or TRBV6-3 to TRBJ2-7; no definite D call. The CDR3 spans 13 residues. V gave up 7 bases and J gave up 3 bases, with 13 bases separating them. CDR1 and CDR2 from the germline V gene are MNHEY and SVGEGT. In nucleotides, the CDR3 is TGTGCCAGCATTTCCCACGTGGGCTACGAGCAGTACTTC. This translates into CASISHVGYEQYF.